The 27 T cell receptor beta chains presented below share a single source sample, sequenced in a study of patients and donors after allogeneic stem cell transplantation (dated by TCRdb to the early 2020s). The library was generated by RT-PCR. Sequenced using a NextSeq 550. TCRdb reanalyzed the raw reads on its own, using fastp at Q25 for trimming and MiXCR for clone calling, and kept in-frame beta chains. Entries are consolidated by CDR3 protein sequence, retaining the most common genes and DNA. Across this sample there are about 210,000 distinct CDR3 sequences, with over 30% seen only once. The biggest ten clones account for around 10% of the sample. The sample consisted of blood, either unsorted or a sorted T cell fraction (not recorded which). Receptors originate from a human donor who was either an allogeneic HSCT recipient or a stem cell or donor lymphocyte infusion donor (not recorded which). It is not recorded whose cells these are; they may come from a transplant donor.

The chain recombines TRBV25-1 with TRBJ2-7; D perhaps matches TRBD1 (6 bases). V was clipped by 1 base and J by 1 base, with 20 bases between them. This CDR3 spans 18 amino acids. From germline, CDR1 is MGHDK and CDR2 SYGVNS. The CDR3 protein is CASSESHLSGEFSYEQYF. DNA of the CDR3: TGTGCCAGCAGTGAATCCCACCTTTCAGGGGAGTTTTCCTACGAGCAGTACTTC.

V usage is TRBV20-1 and J usage is TRBJ2-1, with 7 bases that match TRBD1. The CDR3 covers 16 residues. Germline trimming cut 4 bases from V and 3 bases from J; bases unmatched to any gene: 12. Germline values: CDR1 DFQATT, CDR2 SNEGSKA (reference sequence). In DNA, the CDR3 is TGCAGTGCTACTATGACAGGGAGCCTAAACTACAATGAGCAGTTCTTC. Amino acid sequence: CSATMTGSLNYNEQFF.

The CDR3 nucleotides read TGTGCCAGCAGCTTATATAGAGGCAGCCCGAACACCGGGGAGCTGTTTTTT. This gives the protein CASSLYRGSPNTGELFF. The chain combines TRBV7-2 with TRBJ2-2; D gene ambiguous. The CDR3 sequence is 17 residues long. CDR1 is SGHTA, CDR2 FQGNSA, per germline. Trimming stripped 2 bases from V and 0 bases from J, with 13 bases between. Full variable domain (remainder filled in from reference TRBV7-2 and TRBJ2-2): GAGVSQSPSNKVTEKGKDVELRCDPISGHTALYWYRQSLGQGLEFLIYFQGNSAPDKSGLPSDRFSAERTGGSVSTLTIQRTQQEDSAVYLCASSLYRGSPNTGELFFGEGSRLTVL.

The V call is TRBV9, the J call TRBJ1-1; D uncertain. V was trimmed by 2 bases and J by 1 base, leaving 9 bases between them. Per germline, CDR1 SGDLS and CDR2 YYNGEE. The CDR3 totals 14 residues. CDR3: CASSVVTKNTEAFF. CDR3 DNA: TGTGCCAGCAGCGTCGTAACTAAGAACACTGAAGCTTTCTTT.

This clonotype was seen a few times. The chain employs TRBV20-1 and TRBJ1-3; 7 nucleotides agree with TRBD1. Germline-derived CDR1 and CDR2 are DFQATT and SNEGSKA (reference sequence). CDR3 length equals 14 residues. The J segment lost 4 bases and the V segment lost 6 bases, leaving 9 bases of the junction unmatched. The CDR3 nucleotides read TGCAGTGCGTCAACAGGGGCTAGGGGAAACACCATATATTTT. Protein: CSASTGARGNTIYF.

V gene TRBV29-1 combines with J gene TRBJ2-2, with no clear D. The CDR3 contains 13 residues. V was cut by 6 bases and J by 2 bases, with 10 bases left in between. Germline V CDR1 and CDR2: SQVTM, ANQGSEA. CDR3 sequence: CSVRQVNTGELFF. The CDR3 DNA follows: TGCAGCGTCAGACAAGTAAACACCGGGGAGCTGTTTTTT.

This clonotype appeared a few times. The J gene is TRBJ1-6, the V gene TRBV3-1; no definite D call. V was shortened by 5 bases and J by 10 bases, with 12 bases between the two germline ends. The CDR3 runs to 13 residues. Germline CDR1 is LGHDT and CDR2 is YNNKEL (reference sequence). The CDR3, as DNA: TGTGCCAGCAGCTACATGAATAGGTCACCCCTCCACTTT. Its translation is CASSYMNRSPLHF.

The gene calls are TRBV7-3 and TRBJ2-2; 11 bases are a match to TRBD2. In germline, CDR1 is SGHTA, CDR2 FQGTGA. V trimming: 4 bases; J trimming: 4 bases; junction bases outside the gene matches: 2. This CDR3 is 15 amino acids long. DNA for the CDR3: TGTGCCAGCAGCTCTAGCGGGGGGCGCACCGGGGAGCTGTTTTTT. It yields the protein CASSSSGGRTGELFF.

This clonotype has more than one count but fewer than ten. This chain links TRBV12-3 or TRBV12-4 with TRBJ2-5; tentatively, D is TRBD2 (6 bases). Trimming shortened V by 3 bases and J by 9 bases, and 11 bases separated the two germline ends. This CDR3 comprises 12 residues. Here the CDR3 reads CASSLDPGAQYF. The CDR3 DNA sequence: TGTGCCAGCAGTTTGGACCCGGGGGCCCAGTACTTC.

The table lists this clonotype with a few counts. V is TRBV4-3 and J is TRBJ2-7, with D possibly matching TRBD1 (6 bases). This CDR3 region has 16 residues. Germline V gives CDR1 LGHNA, CDR2 YSLEER. Trimming removed 0 bases at V and 6 bases at J, with 18 bases between. CDR3 DNA sequence: TGCGCCAGCAGCCAAGATAGGACAGAATCCCTCTTCGAGCAGTACTTC. Its protein product is CASSQDRTESLFEQYF.

The chain combines TRBV20-1 with TRBJ2-7; a possible D gene is TRBD2 (6 bases). Germline V gives CDR1 DFQATT, CDR2 SNEGSKA (reference sequence). The V and J ends lost 6 bases and 4 bases respectively, with 10 bases between them. The CDR3 sequence is 11 residues long. The CDR3 coding sequence is TGCAGTGCGAGTCGGGAGTACGAGCAGTACTTC. Residues: CSASREYEQYF.

This clonotype was detected only a few times. This chain joins TRBV4-2 and TRBJ1-4; no definite D call. This CDR3 has 15 residues. The V gene lost 3 bases and the J gene lost 4 bases, with 12 bases spanning the gap. Germline loops: CDR1 LGHNA, CDR2 YNFKEQ. The CDR3, as DNA: TGTGCCAGCAGCCACCCCGGCGGTTTTAATGAAAAACTGTTTTTT. Translating gives CASSHPGGFNEKLFF.

The genes are TRBV23-1 and TRBJ1-1, with unresolved D. TRBV23-1 belongs to the ORF category, with a function that is uncertain. V was trimmed by 0 bases and J by 9 bases, leaving 11 bases between them. The CDR3 length is 13 residues. The CDR3 reads CASSQSSLWQAFF. CDR3 sequence (DNA): TGCGCCAGCAGTCAATCGAGCCTTTGGCAAGCTTTCTTT.

The chain joins TRBV24-1 to TRBJ2-1; TRBD1 or TRBD2 may be the D gene (5 bases each). V dropped 4 bases and J dropped 10 bases, with 19 bases sitting between them. Germline lookup yields CDR1 KGHDR and CDR2 SFDVKD. The CDR3 is 15 amino acids. DNA for the CDR3: TGTGCCACCAGTGACCCGGGACGGGTAGTAGGGGAGCAGTTCTTC. Translating gives CATSDPGRVVGEQFF.

This clonotype was seen only a few times. The chain is built from TRBV5-1 and TRBJ1-2; TRBD1 matches 7 bases. The length of the CDR3 is 14 residues. The V gene end was trimmed by 4 bases and the J gene end by 3 bases; junction bases not matched to a gene: 6. Germline CDR1 SGHRS, CDR2 YFSETQ. The CDR3: CASSRGPRDYGYTF. DNA of the CDR3: TGCGCCAGCAGCAGGGGGCCGAGAGACTATGGCTACACCTTC.

This clonotype has just a few counts. The rearrangement joins TRBV5-1 to TRBJ1-2; D unclear. CDR1 is SGHRS and CDR2 is YFSETQ in the germline V gene. V lost 4 bases and J 8 bases, leaving 9 bases between the germline ends. The CDR3 loop spans 11 amino acids. The CDR3 DNA follows: TGCGCCAGCAGCCACCCGGGGGGCTACACCTTC. Protein: CASSHPGGYTF.

This clonotype was counted a single time. The rearrangement uses TRBV4-3 and TRBJ2-2; 8 bases match TRBD2. J gave up 1 base and V 0 bases, and 7 bases lay outside the gene matches. The CDR3 loop spans 18 amino acids. Germline CDR1 LGHNA, CDR2 YSLEER. The CDR3 DNA is TGCGCCAGCAGCCAAGAACGGGCTAGCGGGCTGAACACCGGGGAGCTGTTTTTT. Translating gives CASSQERASGLNTGELFF.

This clonotype came up a few times. The rearrangement links TRBV5-1 to TRBJ2-2, with 9 bases identical to TRBD2. In germline, CDR1 is SGHRS, CDR2 YFSETQ. This CDR3 comprises 19 residues. V lost 0 bases, J lost 0 bases, and 9 bases stayed unmatched. The DNA for the CDR3 is TGCGCCAGCAGCTTGGGGGGACTAGCATTCTTAGCGAACACCGGGGAGCTGTTTTTT. Amino acid sequence: CASSLGGLAFLANTGELFF.

The chain links TRBV20-1 to TRBJ2-1; a weak D match, TRBD1 (6 bases). Germline CDR1 and CDR2: DFQATT and SNEGSKA (reference sequence). The CDR3 is 13 amino acids. V was trimmed by 6 bases and J by 6 bases, leaving 15 bases between them. CDR3 sequence (DNA): TGCAGTGCACAGGGTAGGGGGTCCAATGAGCAGTTCTTC. This sequence encodes CSAQGRGSNEQFF.

The rearrangement joins TRBV4-1 to TRBJ1-2; D unclear. This CDR3 contains 14 residues. Germline CDR1 MGHRA, CDR2 YSYEKL. Deletions cut 0 bases from V and 8 bases from J, with 13 bases between. In DNA form, the CDR3 reads TGCGCCAGCAGCCAAGAGCCTATGCAGGTCGGCTACACCTTC. Its protein is CASSQEPMQVGYTF.

The chain combines TRBV4-2 with TRBJ1-4; the D is unclear. Germline-derived CDR1 and CDR2 are LGHNA and YNFKEQ. This CDR3 has 12 amino acids. V lost 0 bases to trimming and J lost 11 bases, with 7 bases between them. The CDR3 reads CASSQDGLKLFF. The CDR3 nucleotides are TGTGCCAGCAGCCAAGATGGTCTGAAACTGTTTTTT.

This clonotype occurred once. The gene calls are TRBV15 and TRBJ2-3; 12 positions agree with TRBD2. This CDR3 region has 16 residues. The germline gives CDR1 LNHNV, CDR2 YYDKDF (reference sequence). The V gene end was trimmed by 0 bases and the J gene end by 7 bases; junction bases not matched to a gene: 5. The CDR3 region has the DNA TGTGCCACCAGCAGAGATGGGACTAGCGGGTTTAATACGCAGTATTTT. Translating it yields CATSRDGTSGFNTQYF.

In this sample, this clonotype turned up a few times. The chain carries TRBV15 and TRBJ1-6; 7 bases align to TRBD1. Germline CDR1 is LNHNV and CDR2 is YYDKDF (reference sequence). The CDR3 is 15 residues long. Germline trimming cut 5 bases from V and 9 bases from J; bases unmatched to any gene: 10. This CDR3 reads CATSLRQGGRSPLHF. CDR3 nucleotides: TGTGCCACCAGCCTGCGACAGGGAGGACGTTCACCCCTCCACTTT. Based on the CDR3 plus reference TRBV15 and TRBJ1-6, the full variable domain is DAMVIQNPRYQVTQFGKPVTLSCSQTLNHNVMYWYQQKSSQAPKLLFHYYDKDFNNEADTPDNFQSRRPNTSFCFLDIRSPGLGDTAMYLCATSLRQGGRSPLHFGNGTRLTVT.

This clonotype appeared a few times. The CDR3 loop reads CASSLGTPSTDTQYF. The DNA for the CDR3 is TGTGCCAGCAGCTTGGGGACGCCTAGCACAGATACGCAGTATTTT. The chain has TRBV13 and TRBJ2-3; either TRBD1 or TRBD2 may fit D (5 bases each). The CDR3 length is 15 residues. Germline CDR1 PRHDT, CDR2 FYEKMQ (reference sequence). Between the trimmed V and J ends, which lost 3 bases and 0 bases, there was a span of 10 bases.

This clonotype appeared many times. V and J are TRBV12-3 or TRBV12-4 and TRBJ1-3; no definite D call. There are 15 residues in the CDR3. Trimming pared 5 bases from V and 0 bases from J, leaving 11 bases between. CDR3 bases: TGTGCCAGCAGTCGAGGACTCCTCTCTGGAAACACCATATATTTT. This sequence encodes CASSRGLLSGNTIYF.

The table lists this clonotype with a few counts. The rearrangement uses TRBV7-9 and TRBJ2-1; 9 bases line up with TRBD1. The CDR3 has 13 amino acids. V lost 9 bases and J lost 3; bases outside the gene matches: 3. Germline V lookup: CDR1 SEHNR, CDR2 FQNEAQ (reference sequence). CDR3 sequence (DNA): TGTGCCAGTTCGGGACAGGGCTACAATGAGCAGTTCTTC. The encoded protein is CASSGQGYNEQFF.

This clonotype was found a few times. V usage is TRBV11-3 and J usage is TRBJ2-1, with 10 bases fitting TRBD2. Per the germline V gene, CDR1 is SGHNT and CDR2 is YENEEA. The J segment lost 8 bases and the V segment lost 0 bases, leaving 1 base of the junction unmatched. This CDR3 is built from 14 residues. CDR3 protein: CASSLDLAGDEQFF. CDR3 sequence (DNA): TGTGCCAGCAGCTTAGATCTAGCGGGGGATGAGCAGTTCTTC.